The 5 T cell receptor beta chains in this list originate from one sample, sequenced in a study of cytomegalovirus exposure and HLA in healthy donors. The primer mix had 60 Vbeta and 13 Jbeta primers. Generated by immunoSEQ multiplex PCR, the TCRdb table keeps only in-frame clones and is missing some. The table records nearly 95,000 clones, approximately 7.1% of them present only once. Sequencing input: PBMCs. These receptors were obtained from a man between 50 and 59 years old in good health and CMV-seronegative.

There are a few counts of this clone. The rearrangement joins TRBV5-1 to TRBJ2-7, with TRBD2 as a possible D gene (5 bases). The ends were cut back, 4 bases at V and 5 bases at J, with 7 bases in the middle. The CDR3 runs to 11 residues. In germline, CDR1 is SGHRS, CDR2 YFSETQ. The CDR3, as DNA: TGCGCCAGCAGCGAGAGGGACGAGCAGTACTTC. Its translation: CASSERDEQYF.

This chain connects TRBV19 to TRBJ2-5, with D possibly matching TRBD1 (6 bases). Germline V CDR1 and CDR2: LNHDA, SQIVND (reference sequence). Deletions cut 4 bases from V and 4 bases from J, with 19 bases between. This CDR3 has 16 amino acids. For the CDR3, the DNA is TGTGCCAGTAGTACCCAGCAGGGGCTCGGCGGAGAGACCCAGTACTTC. Residues: CASSTQQGLGGETQYF. Complete variable domain (other parts from reference TRBV19 and TRBJ2-5): DGGITQSPKYLFRKEGQNVTLSCEQNLNHDAMYWYRQDPGQGLRLIYYSQIVNDFQKGDIAEGYSVSREKKESFPLTVTSAQKNPTAFYLCASSTQQGLGGETQYFGPGTRLLVL.

This rearrangement joins TRBV27 to TRBJ1-6; 9 nucleotides align to TRBD1. The CDR3 extends over 15 amino acids. Per germline, CDR1 MNHEY and CDR2 SMNVEV (reference sequence). V dropped 4 bases and J dropped 8; count of bases not matched to a gene: 6. The CDR3 loop is CASSSQGAVDSPLHF. The CDR3 region has the DNA TGTGCCAGCAGTTCACAGGGGGCCGTCGATTCACCCCTCCACTTT.

This clone came up a few times. The gene calls are TRBV28 and TRBJ1-5, with 7 bases identical to TRBD1. V shed 1 base and J 6 bases; nucleotides not matched to a gene: 3. Germline CDR1 reads MDHEN; CDR2 reads SYDVKM. The CDR3 contains 14 residues. The CDR3 loop is CASSLSQGGQPQHF. Here the CDR3 DNA reads TGTGCCAGCAGTTTATCCCAGGGGGGTCAGCCCCAGCATTTT.

There are a few counts of this clone. The chain carries TRBV19 and TRBJ1-1; 7 bases are shared with TRBD1. J was trimmed by 6 bases and V by 5 bases; bases with no gene match: 3. In germline, CDR1 is LNHDA, CDR2 SQIVND (reference sequence). This CDR3 region has 12 residues. As DNA, the CDR3 is TGTGCCAGTAGTTACGGACAGGCTGAAGCTTTCTTT. Encoded protein: CASSYGQAEAFF. Full variable domain (rest looked up from reference TRBV19 and TRBJ1-1): DGGITQSPKYLFRKEGQNVTLSCEQNLNHDAMYWYRQDPGQGLRLIYYSQIVNDFQKGDIAEGYSVSREKKESFPLTVTSAQKNPTAFYLCASSYGQAEAFFGQGTRLTVV.